This TCR beta chain was sequenced during a study of shared clonotypes between healthy human individuals. Study-wide results and limits: Sampling was confined to blood; repertoires within tissues likely differ.

The naive CD8 subset, CD45RO-negative cells positively selected for CCR7, excluded terminally differentiated effector memory CD45RA+ cells. The donors were adults (healthy and HIV-negative) with no recent acute infections or vaccinations. Concerning this clone: Its antigen is as yet unknown.

Per the authors' pipeline: Without quality scores, immunoSEQ junctional reads could not be filtered like full-length reads. The data were produced by immunoSEQ multiplex PCR, yet TCRdb's version contains in-frame clones alone and is incomplete. V and J calls plus clone size are reproduced from that table; the DNA served to infer D and trimming. This table holds about 680,000 clones, just over 90% found once. Germline CDR1 reads SNHLY; CDR2 reads FYNNEI. The V end lost 1 base, the J end lost 2 bases, and 10 bases lay between the germline ends. The CDR3 runs 15 residues. The V call is TRBV2, the J call TRBJ2-3, with a possible D match to TRBD2 (7 bases). Sequenced sample: naive CD8+ T cells sorted from blood. This sequence originates from a man aged 25 to 40 in good health. CDR3 coding DNA: TGTGCCAGCAGTGAAGAGGGGGGGACCACAGATACGCAGTATTTT. It is translated as CASSEEGGTTDTQYF.